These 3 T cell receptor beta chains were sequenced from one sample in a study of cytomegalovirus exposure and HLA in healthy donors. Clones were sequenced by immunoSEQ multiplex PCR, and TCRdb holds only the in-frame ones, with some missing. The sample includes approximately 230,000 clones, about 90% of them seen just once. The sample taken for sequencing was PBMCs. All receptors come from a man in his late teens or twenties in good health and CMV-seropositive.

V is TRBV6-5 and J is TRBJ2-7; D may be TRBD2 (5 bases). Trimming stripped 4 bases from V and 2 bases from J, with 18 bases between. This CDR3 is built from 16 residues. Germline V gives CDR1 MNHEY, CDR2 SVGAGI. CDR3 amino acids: CASSFQPPGLPYEQYF. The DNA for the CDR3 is TGTGCCAGCAGTTTCCAACCCCCCGGACTCCCCTACGAGCAGTACTTC.

The CDR3 region is CASSTGTSGSDEQYF. The CDR3 DNA follows: TGCGCCAGCAGCACCGGGACTAGCGGGAGTGACGAGCAGTACTTC. The chain carries TRBV5-1 and TRBJ2-7; 14 positions agree with TRBD2. CDR3 size: 15 residues. Germline CDR1 SGHRS, CDR2 YFSETQ. With 4 bases clipped from V and 5 bases from J, the junction kept 5 bases outside the gene matches.

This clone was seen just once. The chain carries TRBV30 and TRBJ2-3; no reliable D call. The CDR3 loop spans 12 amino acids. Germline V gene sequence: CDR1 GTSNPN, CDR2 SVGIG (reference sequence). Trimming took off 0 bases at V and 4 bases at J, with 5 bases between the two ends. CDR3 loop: CAWSVGSDTQYF. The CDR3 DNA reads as TGTGCCTGGAGTGTGGGATCAGATACGCAGTATTTT. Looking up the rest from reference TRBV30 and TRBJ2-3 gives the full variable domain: SQTIHQWPATLVQPVGSPLSLECTVEGTSNPNLYWYRQAAGRGLQLLFYSVGIGQISSEVPQNLSASRPQDRQFILSSKKLLLSDSGFYLCAWSVGSDTQYFGPGTRLTVL.